These 25 T cell receptor beta chains share one sample of origin, sequenced in a study of beta chain features in type 1 diabetes. General study findings and limits: Type 1 diabetes patients had TCRB CDR3s that were shorter (moderately but significantly so) in all four CD4+ subsets.

The study reverse transcribed the entire isolated RNA, so it sequenced expressed TCRB transcripts. Libraries were prepared by immunoSEQ multiplex PCR; TCRdb keeps only in-frame clonotypes and omits some of them. The sample gives about 250,000 clones, roughly 10% of which show up once; around 0.015% is in the top ten. Their recognized antigens are unknown. Sequenced sample: naive CD4+ T cells from blood. These receptors were collected from a man aged 25-45 years with type 1 diabetes.

This chain links TRBV9 with TRBJ2-7; TRBD1 might be the D (6 bases). The CDR3 loop spans 19 amino acids. The ends were cut back, 2 bases at V and 0 bases at J, with 24 bases in the middle. Germline CDR1 reads SGDLS; CDR2 reads YYNGEE. This CDR3 is CASSVARQAPSPCSYEQYF. The CDR3 nucleotides are TGTGCCAGCAGCGTCGCAAGACAGGCCCCCAGTCCATGCTCCTACGAGCAGTACTTC.

The table lists this clone with a few counts. This chain links TRBV2 with TRBJ2-7; tentative D call: TRBD1 (5 bases). With 1 base removed from V and 6 bases from J, the gap between germline ends came to 13 bases. Germline V gives CDR1 SNHLY, CDR2 FYNNEI. This CDR3 comprises 14 residues. CDR3 DNA: TGTGCCAGCAGTGAAGTCCCGGGTGACAGCGAGCAGTACTTC. Translated, it gives CASSEVPGDSEQYF.

The chain's CDR3 is CASSQVVQATLGDQPQHF. The CDR3 DNA reads as TGCGCCAGCAGCCAAGTAGTACAGGCGACCTTGGGCGATCAGCCCCAGCATTTT. The chain couples TRBV4-1 to TRBJ1-5; a possible D gene is TRBD1 (5 bases). Germline V gene sequence: CDR1 MGHRA, CDR2 YSYEKL. The CDR3 extends over 18 amino acids. Trimming left V 1 base short and J 5 bases short, with 21 bases between.

To note about this clone: At one boundary the junction diverges from the germline segment, which might be a read error. The chain combines TRBV2 with TRBJ2-1; TRBD2 matches at 8 bases. CDR1 is SNHLY, CDR2 FYNNEI, per germline. The CDR3 is made up of 14 amino acids. The CDR3 sequence: CASGERGFYNEQFF. Here the CDR3 DNA reads TGTGCCAGCGGTGAGCGGGGGTTTTACAATGAGCAGTTCTTC.

This clone turned up a few times. The CDR3 here is CASSWGRRGDTGELFF. DNA of the CDR3: TGCGCCAGCAGCTGGGGACGCCGGGGGGACACCGGGGAGCTGTTTTTT. V gene TRBV5-1 combines with J gene TRBJ2-2, with 7 positions matching TRBD2. This CDR3 has 16 amino acids. The V gene end was trimmed by 3 bases and the J gene end by 3 bases; junction bases not matched to a gene: 8. Germline loops: CDR1 SGHRS, CDR2 YFSETQ.

The J gene is TRBJ2-7, the V gene TRBV7-6; 7 bases align to TRBD1. Trimming removed 4 bases from V and 2 bases from J; junction bases left unmatched: 11. The CDR3 runs 16 residues. Germline CDR1 and CDR2: SGHVS and FNYEAQ. The CDR3 region has the DNA TGTGCCAGCAGCTCACTAACAGGGGAAAAGACCTACGAGCAGTACTTC. Its translation is CASSSLTGEKTYEQYF.

The V and J genes are TRBV7-9 and TRBJ2-5; D may be TRBD1 (6 bases). Per the germline V gene, CDR1 is SEHNR and CDR2 is FQNEAQ (reference sequence). The CDR3 is 11 residues long. Trimming removed 5 bases from V and 5 bases from J, with 6 bases in between. The CDR3 spells CASSRGETQYF. CDR3 bases: TGTGCCAGCAGCAGGGGGGAGACCCAGTACTTC. The variable domain in full, with the rest retrieved from reference TRBV7-9 and TRBJ2-5, is DTGVSQNPRHKITKRGQNVTFRCDPISEHNRLYWYRQTLGQGPEFLTYFQNEAQLEKSRLLSDRFSAERPKGSFSTLEIQRTEQGDSAMYLCASSRGETQYFGPGTRLLVL.

The rearrangement uses TRBV5-1 and TRBJ1-6, with D maybe TRBD1 (6 bases). The CDR3 sequence is 15 residues long. Germline loops: CDR1 SGHRS, CDR2 YFSETQ. Between the trimmed V and J ends, which lost 3 bases and 7 bases, there was a span of 14 bases. CDR3 loop: CASSSGERGNSPLHF. CDR3 DNA sequence: TGCGCCAGCAGCTCAGGGGAAAGGGGCAATTCACCCCTCCACTTT.

This clone was seen a few times. The V and J genes are TRBV5-1 and TRBJ2-3; TRBD2 is a possible D gene (6 bases). The ends were cut back, 2 bases at V and 1 base at J, with 11 bases in the middle. CDR1 and CDR2 from the germline V gene are SGHRS and YFSETQ. The CDR3 covers 15 residues. The chain's CDR3 is CASSFGGGGTDTQYF. In nucleotides, the CDR3 is TGCGCCAGCAGCTTCGGAGGAGGGGGCACAGATACGCAGTATTTT. Combining the CDR3 with reference TRBV5-1 and TRBJ2-3 gives the whole variable domain KAGVTQTPRYLIKTRGQQVTLSCSPISGHRSVSWYQQTPGQGLQFLFEYFSETQRNKGNFPGRFSGRQFSNSRSEMNVSTLELGDSALYLCASSFGGGGTDTQYFGPGTRLTVL.

The J gene is TRBJ2-5, the V gene TRBV5-1; 7 nucleotides agree with TRBD1. The CDR3 extends over 14 amino acids. Germline loops: CDR1 SGHRS, CDR2 YFSETQ. V shed 3 bases, J shed 2 bases, and the junction held 4 bases outside the gene matches. CDR3 in amino acids: CASSWGQQQETQYF. CDR3 DNA sequence: TGCGCCAGCAGCTGGGGACAGCAACAAGAGACCCAGTACTTC. Together with reference TRBV5-1 and TRBJ2-5, the CDR3 gives the full variable domain: KAGVTQTPRYLIKTRGQQVTLSCSPISGHRSVSWYQQTPGQGLQFLFEYFSETQRNKGNFPGRFSGRQFSNSRSEMNVSTLELGDSALYLCASSWGQQQETQYFGPGTRLLVL.

The rearrangement joins TRBV7-3 to TRBJ2-4, with unresolved D. Germline CDR1 and CDR2: SGHTA and FQGTGA. There are 13 residues in the CDR3. V was pared by 4 bases and J by 5 bases, with 9 bases between. CDR3 sequence reads: CASSSHGQNIQYF. The CDR3 nucleotides are TGTGCCAGCAGCTCCCATGGGCAAAACATTCAGTACTTC.

Regarding this clone: One junction end does not reproduce the germline sequence, and a read error may be involved. The sample contains more than one DNA sequence encoding this CDR3. The chain carries TRBV7-9 and TRBJ2-7; 9 nucleotides agree with TRBD1. This CDR3 region has 14 residues. CDR1 is SEHNR and CDR2 is FQNEAQ in the germline V gene (reference sequence). The CDR3 protein is CASSRGTGRYEQYF. CDR3 bases: TGCGCCAGCAGCCGGGGGACAGGGAGGTACGAGCAGTACTTC.

This clone was found a few times. This chain joins TRBV9 and TRBJ2-3; D unclear. There are 15 residues in the CDR3. V lost 9 bases to trimming and J lost 2 bases, with 19 bases between them. The germline gives CDR1 SGDLS, CDR2 YYNGEE. CDR3 in DNA: TGTGCCACTGCTAATTCGCCACGAGTCACAGATACGCAGTATTTT. Its protein is CATANSPRVTDTQYF.

This clone was observed a few times. V is TRBV4-1 and J is TRBJ1-4; 7 bases fit TRBD1. The CDR3 contains 14 residues. Trimming removed 4 bases from V and 6 bases from J; junction bases left unmatched: 5. Germline CDR1 is MGHRA and CDR2 is YSYEKL. As DNA, the CDR3 is TGCGCCAGCAGCCCTCGGGACAGCCATGAAAAACTGTTTTTT. Translation gives CASSPRDSHEKLFF.

The chain carries TRBV28 and TRBJ2-3; 10 bases are shared with TRBD1. The CDR3 contains 15 residues. Germline assignment: CDR1 MDHEN and CDR2 SYDVKM. V gave up 4 bases and J gave up 5 bases; unmatched junction bases: 6. The CDR3 is CASSSPGQGIDTQYF. The CDR3, as DNA: TGTGCCAGCAGTTCACCGGGACAGGGGATAGATACGCAGTATTTT.

This clone appeared a few times. The chain combines TRBV9 with TRBJ1-6; tentative D call: TRBD1 (5 bases). V lost 0 bases and J lost 9, with 13 bases in between. In germline, CDR1 is SGDLS, CDR2 YYNGEE. The CDR3 has 15 residues. The CDR3 region has the DNA TGTGCCAGCAGCGTAGTTCCTACAGGCTCTTCACCCCTCCACTTT. Its protein is CASSVVPTGSSPLHF.

As to this clone: This specimen includes other DNA sequences encoding the same CDR3. CDR3 sequence (DNA): TGCAGTGCGGGCCACTACGAGCAGTACTTC. Protein: CSAGHYEQYF. The chain uses TRBV20-1 and TRBJ2-7; D is undetermined. Trimming took 6 bases from V and 3 from J, leaving 6 bases between them. This CDR3 comprises 10 residues. Per the germline V gene, CDR1 is DFQATT and CDR2 is SNEGSKA (reference sequence).

The V gene is TRBV5-6, the J gene TRBJ1-2; 9 positions match TRBD1. V trimming: 4 bases; J trimming: 11 bases; junction bases outside the gene matches: 6. The CDR3 is 12 amino acids. Germline assignment: CDR1 SGHDT and CDR2 YYEEEE. The CDR3 coding sequence is TGTGCCAGCAGCGGACAGGGGCCGCGGTACACCTTC. Its protein product is CASSGQGPRYTF.

CDR3 sequence (DNA): TGCGCCAGCAGCTTCAAGACAGCAAACGAGCAGTACTTC. It encodes CASSFKTANEQYF. The chain joins TRBV5-1 to TRBJ2-7; maybe TRBD1 (5 bases). The CDR3 totals 13 residues. Trimming stripped 2 bases from V and 5 bases from J, with 11 bases between. Germline-derived CDR1 and CDR2 are SGHRS and YFSETQ. Drawing the rest from reference TRBV5-1 and TRBJ2-7, the complete variable domain is KAGVTQTPRYLIKTRGQQVTLSCSPISGHRSVSWYQQTPGQGLQFLFEYFSETQRNKGNFPGRFSGRQFSNSRSEMNVSTLELGDSALYLCASSFKTANEQYFGPGTRLTVT.

The chain employs TRBV27 and TRBJ2-3, with a weak D call TRBD1 (5 bases). Between the trimmed V and J ends, which lost 1 base and 1 base, there was a span of 9 bases. Germline V gene sequence: CDR1 MNHEY, CDR2 SMNVEV (reference sequence). The length of the CDR3 is 15 residues. The CDR3 coding sequence is TGTGCCAGCAGTTTATTGGGCAGGGGCACAGATACGCAGTATTTT. This gives the protein CASSLLGRGTDTQYF.

This chain joins TRBV4-2 and TRBJ1-6; TRBD1 matches 9 bases. The CDR3 is 16 residues long. Germline-derived CDR1 and CDR2 are LGHNA and YNFKEQ. Trimming took 0 bases from V and 10 from J; bases not matched to a gene: 7. CDR3 DNA sequence: TGTGCCAGCAGCCAAGACGCGCGGGACAGGGTCTCACCCCTCCACTTT. Translation gives CASSQDARDRVSPLHF.

The chain recombines TRBV11-1 with TRBJ2-7, with D unresolved. Trimming cost V 0 bases and J 5 bases, with 8 bases left between them. This CDR3 contains 13 residues. The germline gives CDR1 SGHAT, CDR2 FQDESV (reference sequence). This CDR3 is CASSLAPVDEQYF. The CDR3 nucleotides are TGTGCCAGCAGCTTAGCTCCAGTCGACGAGCAGTACTTC.

The rearrangement links TRBV19 to TRBJ2-2, with D maybe TRBD1 (7 bases). Germline V CDR1 and CDR2: LNHDA, SQIVND (reference sequence). The CDR3 contains 14 residues. V shed 7 bases and J shed 8 bases, with 17 bases lying between them. The CDR3 here is CASNPNRGGGELFF. Here the CDR3 DNA reads TGTGCCAGTAACCCTAACAGGGGAGGAGGGGAGCTGTTTTTT.

This clone was seen a few times. The genes are TRBV28 and TRBJ1-2; a possible D gene is TRBD1 (6 bases). From germline, CDR1 is MDHEN and CDR2 SYDVKM. The CDR3 loop spans 12 amino acids. V was clipped by 6 bases and J by 8 bases, with 13 bases between them. CDR3 nucleotide sequence: TGTGCCAGCAGGACAGGCGGTCGAGGCTACACCTTC. Amino acid sequence: CASRTGGRGYTF.

This clone was observed a few times. The chain employs TRBV2 and TRBJ2-2, with a tentative D call TRBD2 (5 bases). This CDR3 region has 14 residues. V lost 9 bases and J 2 bases, leaving 13 bases between the germline ends. The V gene's germline CDR1 is SNHLY and CDR2 FYNNEI. The DNA of the CDR3 is TGTGCCAGTAGACCCGGGATCAACACCGGGGAGCTGTTTTTT. Amino acid sequence: CASRPGINTGELFF.